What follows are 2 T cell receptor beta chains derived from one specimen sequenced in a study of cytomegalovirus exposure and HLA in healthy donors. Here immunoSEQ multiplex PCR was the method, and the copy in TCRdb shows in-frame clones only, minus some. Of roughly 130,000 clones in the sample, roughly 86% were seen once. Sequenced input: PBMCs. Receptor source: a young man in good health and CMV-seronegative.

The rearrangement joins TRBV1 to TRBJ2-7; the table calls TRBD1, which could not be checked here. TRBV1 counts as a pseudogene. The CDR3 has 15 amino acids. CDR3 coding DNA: TGCACCAGCAGCCCAGCAGGGGCATTTAGGTACGAGCAGTACTTC. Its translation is CTSSPAGAFRYEQYF.

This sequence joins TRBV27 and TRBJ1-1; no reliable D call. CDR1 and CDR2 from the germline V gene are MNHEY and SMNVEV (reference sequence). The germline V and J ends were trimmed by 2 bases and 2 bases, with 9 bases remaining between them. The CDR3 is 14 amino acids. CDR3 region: CASSLSGTNTEAFF. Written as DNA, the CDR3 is TGTGCCAGCAGTTTAAGCGGCACCAACACTGAAGCTTTCTTT.